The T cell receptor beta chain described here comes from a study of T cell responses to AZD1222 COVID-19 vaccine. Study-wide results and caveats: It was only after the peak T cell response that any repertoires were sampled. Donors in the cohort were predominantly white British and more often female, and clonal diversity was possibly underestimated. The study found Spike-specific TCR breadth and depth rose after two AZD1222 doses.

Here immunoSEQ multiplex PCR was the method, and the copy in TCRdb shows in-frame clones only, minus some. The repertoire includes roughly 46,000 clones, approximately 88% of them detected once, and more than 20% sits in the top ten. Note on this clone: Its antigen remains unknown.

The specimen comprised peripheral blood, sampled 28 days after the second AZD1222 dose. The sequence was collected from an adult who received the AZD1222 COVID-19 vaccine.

CDR3 sequence: CASSPPGRERGYTF. In DNA, the CDR3 is TGTGCCAGCAGCCCCCCCGGGAGGGAGAGGGGCTACACCTTC. The rearrangement uses TRBV6-5 and TRBJ1-2; no clear D. The V gene's germline CDR1 is MNHEY and CDR2 SVGAGI. The length of the CDR3 is 14 residues. Trimming stripped 6 bases from V and 8 bases from J, with 19 bases between.